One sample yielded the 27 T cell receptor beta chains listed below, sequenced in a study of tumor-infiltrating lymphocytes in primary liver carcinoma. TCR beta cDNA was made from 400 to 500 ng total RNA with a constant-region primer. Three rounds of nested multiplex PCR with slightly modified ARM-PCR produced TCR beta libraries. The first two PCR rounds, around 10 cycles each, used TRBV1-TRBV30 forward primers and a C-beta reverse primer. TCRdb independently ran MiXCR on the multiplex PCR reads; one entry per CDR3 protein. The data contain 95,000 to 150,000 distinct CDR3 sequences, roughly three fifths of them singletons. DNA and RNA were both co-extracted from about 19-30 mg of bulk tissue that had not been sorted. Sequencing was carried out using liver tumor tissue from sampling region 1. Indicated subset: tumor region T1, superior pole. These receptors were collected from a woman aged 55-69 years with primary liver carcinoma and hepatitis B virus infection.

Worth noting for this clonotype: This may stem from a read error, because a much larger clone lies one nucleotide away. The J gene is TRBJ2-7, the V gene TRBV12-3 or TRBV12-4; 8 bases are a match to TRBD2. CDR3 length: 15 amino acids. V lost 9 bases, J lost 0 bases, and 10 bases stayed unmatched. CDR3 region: CARSTSGPISYEQYF. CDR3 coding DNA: TGTGCCAGAAGCACTAGCGGTCCAATCTCCTACGAGCAGTACTTC.

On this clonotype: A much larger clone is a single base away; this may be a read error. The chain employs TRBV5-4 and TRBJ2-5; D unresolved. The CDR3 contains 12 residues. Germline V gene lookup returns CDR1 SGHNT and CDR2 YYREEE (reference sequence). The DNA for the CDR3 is TGTGCCAGCAGCTTGATGCAAGAGACCCAGCACTTC. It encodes CASSLMQETQHF.

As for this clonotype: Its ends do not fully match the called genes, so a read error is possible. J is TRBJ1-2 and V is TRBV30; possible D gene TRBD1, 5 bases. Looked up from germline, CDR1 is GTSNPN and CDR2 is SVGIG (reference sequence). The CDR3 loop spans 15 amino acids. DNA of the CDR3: TGTGTCTGGAGGTACTTTGCCGCGGGGGTCTATGGCTACACCTTC. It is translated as CVWRYFAAGVYGYTF.

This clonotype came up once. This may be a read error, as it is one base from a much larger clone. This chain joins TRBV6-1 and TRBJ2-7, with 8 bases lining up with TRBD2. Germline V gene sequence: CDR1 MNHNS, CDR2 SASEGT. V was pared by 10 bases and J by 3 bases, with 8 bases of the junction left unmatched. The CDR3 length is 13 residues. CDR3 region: CANSQLADYEQYF. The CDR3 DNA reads TGTGCCAACAGCCAACTAGCGGACTACGAGCAGTACTTC.

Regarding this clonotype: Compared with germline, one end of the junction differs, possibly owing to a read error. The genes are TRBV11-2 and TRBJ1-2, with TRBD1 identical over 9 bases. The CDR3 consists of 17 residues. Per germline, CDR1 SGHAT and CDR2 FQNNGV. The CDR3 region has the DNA TGTACAAGCAGCTTAGACCCCGGGACAGGGAAAATCTATGGCTACATCTTC. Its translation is CTSSLDPGTGKIYGYIF.

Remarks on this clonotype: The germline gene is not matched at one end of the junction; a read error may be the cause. CDR3 DNA sequence: TGCGCCAGCAGTCAAGAGAGCGGGAATATAAATACGCAGTATTTT. It yields the protein CASSQESGNINTQYF. This sequence joins TRBV4-1 and TRBJ2-3, with 7 bases fitting TRBD2. CDR1 is MGHRA and CDR2 is YSYEKL in the germline V gene. The CDR3 contains 15 residues.

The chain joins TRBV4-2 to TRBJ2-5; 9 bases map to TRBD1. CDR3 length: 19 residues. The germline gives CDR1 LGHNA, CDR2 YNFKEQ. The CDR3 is CVCSQGGTGTHPGEETQYF. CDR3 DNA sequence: TGTGTCTGCAGCCAAGGAGGGACAGGGACCCATCCTGGGGAAGAGACCCAGTACTTC.

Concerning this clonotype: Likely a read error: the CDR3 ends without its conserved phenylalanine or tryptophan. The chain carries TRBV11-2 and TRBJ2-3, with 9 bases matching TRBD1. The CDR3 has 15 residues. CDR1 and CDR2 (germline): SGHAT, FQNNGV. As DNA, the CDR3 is TGTGTCAGCAGCCCAGGGACAGGGCTGGCAGATACGCAGTATTAT. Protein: CVSSPGTGLADTQYY.

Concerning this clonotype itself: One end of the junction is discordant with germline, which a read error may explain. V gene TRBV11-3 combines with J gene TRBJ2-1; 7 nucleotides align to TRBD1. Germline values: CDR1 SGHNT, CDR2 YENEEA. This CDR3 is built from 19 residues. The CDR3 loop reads CASSLDFFYRGSSYNEQSF. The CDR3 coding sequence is TGTGCCAGCAGCTTAGATTTTTTTTACAGGGGAAGCTCCTACAATGAGCAGTCCTTC.

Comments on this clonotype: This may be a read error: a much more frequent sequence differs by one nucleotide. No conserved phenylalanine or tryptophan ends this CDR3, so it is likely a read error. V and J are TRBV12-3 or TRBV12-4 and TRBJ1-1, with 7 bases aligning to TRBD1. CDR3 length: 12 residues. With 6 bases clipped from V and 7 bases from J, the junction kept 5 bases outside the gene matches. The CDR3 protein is CASRLTGVEAFS. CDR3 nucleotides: TGTGCCAGCAGGCTCACAGGGGTTGAAGCTTTCTCT.

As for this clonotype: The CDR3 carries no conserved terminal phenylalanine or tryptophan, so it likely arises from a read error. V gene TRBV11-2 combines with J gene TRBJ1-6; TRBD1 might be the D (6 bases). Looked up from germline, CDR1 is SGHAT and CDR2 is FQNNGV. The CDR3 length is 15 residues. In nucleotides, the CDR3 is TGTGCCAGCAAACGACAGGTCTCCTATAATTCACCTCTCCACTTA. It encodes CASKRQVSYNSPLHL.

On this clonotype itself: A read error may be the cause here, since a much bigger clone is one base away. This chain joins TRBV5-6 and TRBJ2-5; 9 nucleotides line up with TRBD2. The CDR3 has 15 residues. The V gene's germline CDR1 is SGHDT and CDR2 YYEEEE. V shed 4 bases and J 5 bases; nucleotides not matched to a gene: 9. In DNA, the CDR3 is TGTGCCAGCAGCGACATTAGCGGGAGCCCCGAGACCCAGTACTTC. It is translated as CASSDISGSPETQYF.

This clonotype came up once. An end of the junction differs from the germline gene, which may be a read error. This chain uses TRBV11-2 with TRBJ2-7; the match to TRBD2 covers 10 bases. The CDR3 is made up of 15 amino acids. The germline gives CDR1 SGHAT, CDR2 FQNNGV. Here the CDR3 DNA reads TGTGCCAGGAGCCCTTGGACTAGCGGAAACTACGAACAGTACTTC. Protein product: CARSPWTSGNYEQYF.

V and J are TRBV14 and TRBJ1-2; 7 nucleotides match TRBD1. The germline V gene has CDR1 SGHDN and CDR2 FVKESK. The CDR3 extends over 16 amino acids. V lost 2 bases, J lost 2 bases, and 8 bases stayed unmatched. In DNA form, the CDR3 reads TGTGCCAGCAGCCAAAGTCGGACAGGATCGAACTATGGCTACACCTTC. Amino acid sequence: CASSQSRTGSNYGYTF.

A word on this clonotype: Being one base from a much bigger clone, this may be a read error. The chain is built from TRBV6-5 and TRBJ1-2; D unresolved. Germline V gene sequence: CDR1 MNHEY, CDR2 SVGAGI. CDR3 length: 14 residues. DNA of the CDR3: TGTGCCAGCATATCTATCGGGGAAAACTATGGCTACATCTTC. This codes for CASISIGENYGYIF.

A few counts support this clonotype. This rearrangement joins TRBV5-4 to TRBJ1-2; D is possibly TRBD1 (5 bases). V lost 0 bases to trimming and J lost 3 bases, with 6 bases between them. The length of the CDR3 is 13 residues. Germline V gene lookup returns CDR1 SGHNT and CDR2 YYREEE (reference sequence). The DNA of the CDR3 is TGTGCCAGCAGCTTGGTAGGGGACTATGGCTACACCTTC. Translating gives CASSLVGDYGYTF.

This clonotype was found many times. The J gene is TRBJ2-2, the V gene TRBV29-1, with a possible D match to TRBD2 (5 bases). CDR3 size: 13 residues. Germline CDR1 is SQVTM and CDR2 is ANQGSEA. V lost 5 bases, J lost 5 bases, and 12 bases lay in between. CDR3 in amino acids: CSVNGVLTGELFF. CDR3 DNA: TGCAGCGTTAACGGGGTCCTTACCGGGGAGCTGTTTTTT.

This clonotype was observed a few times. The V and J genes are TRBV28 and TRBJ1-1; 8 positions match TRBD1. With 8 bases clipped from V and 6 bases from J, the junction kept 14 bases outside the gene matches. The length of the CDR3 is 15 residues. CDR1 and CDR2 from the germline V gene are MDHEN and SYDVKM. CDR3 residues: CASLTPDREGAEAFF. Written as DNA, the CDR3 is TGTGCCAGCCTTACACCGGACAGGGAGGGCGCTGAAGCTTTCTTT. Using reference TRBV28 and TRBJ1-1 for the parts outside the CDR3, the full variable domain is DVKVTQSSRYLVKRTGEKVFLECVQDMDHENMFWYRQDPGLGLRLIYFSYDVKMKEKGDIPEGYSVSREKKERFSLILESASTNQTSMYLCASLTPDREGAEAFFGQGTRLTVV.

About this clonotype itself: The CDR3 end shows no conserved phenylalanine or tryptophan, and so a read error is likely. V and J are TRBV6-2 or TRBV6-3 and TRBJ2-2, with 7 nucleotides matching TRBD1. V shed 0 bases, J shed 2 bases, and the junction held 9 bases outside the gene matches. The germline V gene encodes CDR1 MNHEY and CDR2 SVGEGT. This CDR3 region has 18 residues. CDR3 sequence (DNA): TGTGCCAGCAGTTACTCGAGTTTTCGGACAGGTAACACCGGGGAGCTGTTTTCT. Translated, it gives CASSYSSFRTGNTGELFS.

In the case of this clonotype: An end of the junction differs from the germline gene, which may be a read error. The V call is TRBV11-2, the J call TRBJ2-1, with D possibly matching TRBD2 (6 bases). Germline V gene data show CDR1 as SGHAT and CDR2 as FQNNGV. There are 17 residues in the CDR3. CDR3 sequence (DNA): TGTGCCAGCAGCTTAGTATGGGCCGGGAGCTCCTACAGTGAGCAGTTCTTC. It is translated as CASSLVWAGSSYSEQFF.

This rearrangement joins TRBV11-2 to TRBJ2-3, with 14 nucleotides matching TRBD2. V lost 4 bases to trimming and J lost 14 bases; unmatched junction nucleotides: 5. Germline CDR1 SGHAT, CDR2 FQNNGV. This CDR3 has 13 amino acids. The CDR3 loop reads CASSSGLAGGRYF. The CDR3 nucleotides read TGTGCCAGCAGCTCTGGACTAGCGGGAGGCCGGTATTTT.

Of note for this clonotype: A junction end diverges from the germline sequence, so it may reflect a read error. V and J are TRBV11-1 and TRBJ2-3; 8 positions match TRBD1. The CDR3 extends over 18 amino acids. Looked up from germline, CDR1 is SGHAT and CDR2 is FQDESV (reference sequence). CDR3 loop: CVSSITAQQGVDTDTRYF. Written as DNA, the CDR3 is TGTGTCAGCAGTATAACAGCCCAACAGGGGGTGGACACAGATACGCGGTATTTT. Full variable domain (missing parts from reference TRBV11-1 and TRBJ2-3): EAEVAQSPRYKITEKSQAVAFWCDPISGHATLYWYRQILGQGPELLVQFQDESVVDDSQLPKDRFSAERLKGVDSTLKIQPAELGDSAMYLCVSSITAQQGVDTDTRYFGPGTRLTVL.

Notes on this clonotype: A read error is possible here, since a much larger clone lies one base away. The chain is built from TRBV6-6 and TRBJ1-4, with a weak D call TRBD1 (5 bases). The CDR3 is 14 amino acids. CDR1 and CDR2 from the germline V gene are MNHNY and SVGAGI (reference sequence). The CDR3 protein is CASSVGQGGERLFF. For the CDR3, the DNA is TGTGCCAGCAGCGTCGGGCAGGGAGGTGAAAGACTGTTTTTT.

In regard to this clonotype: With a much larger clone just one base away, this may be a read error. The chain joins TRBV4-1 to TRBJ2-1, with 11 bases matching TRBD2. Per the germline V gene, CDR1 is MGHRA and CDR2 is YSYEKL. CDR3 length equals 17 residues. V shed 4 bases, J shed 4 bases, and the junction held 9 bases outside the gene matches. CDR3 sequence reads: CASSPATSGTTYNEQFF. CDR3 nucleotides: TGCGCCAGCAGCCCAGCGACTAGCGGGACGACTTACAATGAGCAGTTCTTC.

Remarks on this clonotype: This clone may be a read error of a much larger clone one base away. DNA for the CDR3: TGCGCCAATCAAGCGGACTCCTACAATGAGCAGTTCTTC. Its protein is CANQADSYNEQFF. The J gene is TRBJ2-1, the V gene TRBV5-1, with a possible D match to TRBD2 (5 bases). CDR3 length: 13 amino acids. Germline loops: CDR1 SGHRS, CDR2 YFSETQ. Trimming cost V 9 bases and J 0 bases, with 10 bases left between them.

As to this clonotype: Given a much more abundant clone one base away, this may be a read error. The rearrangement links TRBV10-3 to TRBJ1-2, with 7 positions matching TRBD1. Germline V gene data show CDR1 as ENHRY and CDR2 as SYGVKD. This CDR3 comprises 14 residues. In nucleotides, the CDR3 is TGTGGCATCAGTGATTACGGACAGGCTTCTGGCTACACCTTC. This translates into CGISDYGQASGYTF.

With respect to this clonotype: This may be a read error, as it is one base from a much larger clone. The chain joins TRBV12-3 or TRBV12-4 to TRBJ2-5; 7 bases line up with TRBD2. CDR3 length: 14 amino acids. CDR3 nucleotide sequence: TGTGCCAGCAGGCCGGGACTACTAGGCGAGACCCTGTACTTC. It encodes CASRPGLLGETLYF.